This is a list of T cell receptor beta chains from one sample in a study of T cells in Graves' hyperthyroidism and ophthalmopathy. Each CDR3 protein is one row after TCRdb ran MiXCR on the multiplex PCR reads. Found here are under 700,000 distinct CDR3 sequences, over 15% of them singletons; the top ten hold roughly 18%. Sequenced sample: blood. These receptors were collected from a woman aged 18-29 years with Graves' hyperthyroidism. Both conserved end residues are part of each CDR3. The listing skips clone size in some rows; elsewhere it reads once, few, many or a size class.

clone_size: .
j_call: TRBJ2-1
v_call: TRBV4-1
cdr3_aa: CASSLAAVFYNEQFF

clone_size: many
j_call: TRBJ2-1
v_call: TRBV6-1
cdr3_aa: CASSTLGPRSGEQFF

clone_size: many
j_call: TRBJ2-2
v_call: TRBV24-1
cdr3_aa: CATEPPETGELFF

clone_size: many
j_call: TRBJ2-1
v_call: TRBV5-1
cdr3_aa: CASRRTGGFNEQFF

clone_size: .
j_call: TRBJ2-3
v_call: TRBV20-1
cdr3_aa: CSASSAGSSTDTQYF

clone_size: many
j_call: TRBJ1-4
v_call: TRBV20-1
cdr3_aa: CSATYSGTPWEKLFF

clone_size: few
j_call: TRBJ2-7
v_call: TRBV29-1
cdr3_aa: CSVVDPVLYEQYF

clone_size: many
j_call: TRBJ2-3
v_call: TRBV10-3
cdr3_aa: CAIAELAGTSTDTQYF

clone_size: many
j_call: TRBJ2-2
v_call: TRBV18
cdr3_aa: CASSLKANTGELFF

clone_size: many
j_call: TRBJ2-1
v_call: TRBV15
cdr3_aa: CATSRDRRPGTGTGYNEQFF